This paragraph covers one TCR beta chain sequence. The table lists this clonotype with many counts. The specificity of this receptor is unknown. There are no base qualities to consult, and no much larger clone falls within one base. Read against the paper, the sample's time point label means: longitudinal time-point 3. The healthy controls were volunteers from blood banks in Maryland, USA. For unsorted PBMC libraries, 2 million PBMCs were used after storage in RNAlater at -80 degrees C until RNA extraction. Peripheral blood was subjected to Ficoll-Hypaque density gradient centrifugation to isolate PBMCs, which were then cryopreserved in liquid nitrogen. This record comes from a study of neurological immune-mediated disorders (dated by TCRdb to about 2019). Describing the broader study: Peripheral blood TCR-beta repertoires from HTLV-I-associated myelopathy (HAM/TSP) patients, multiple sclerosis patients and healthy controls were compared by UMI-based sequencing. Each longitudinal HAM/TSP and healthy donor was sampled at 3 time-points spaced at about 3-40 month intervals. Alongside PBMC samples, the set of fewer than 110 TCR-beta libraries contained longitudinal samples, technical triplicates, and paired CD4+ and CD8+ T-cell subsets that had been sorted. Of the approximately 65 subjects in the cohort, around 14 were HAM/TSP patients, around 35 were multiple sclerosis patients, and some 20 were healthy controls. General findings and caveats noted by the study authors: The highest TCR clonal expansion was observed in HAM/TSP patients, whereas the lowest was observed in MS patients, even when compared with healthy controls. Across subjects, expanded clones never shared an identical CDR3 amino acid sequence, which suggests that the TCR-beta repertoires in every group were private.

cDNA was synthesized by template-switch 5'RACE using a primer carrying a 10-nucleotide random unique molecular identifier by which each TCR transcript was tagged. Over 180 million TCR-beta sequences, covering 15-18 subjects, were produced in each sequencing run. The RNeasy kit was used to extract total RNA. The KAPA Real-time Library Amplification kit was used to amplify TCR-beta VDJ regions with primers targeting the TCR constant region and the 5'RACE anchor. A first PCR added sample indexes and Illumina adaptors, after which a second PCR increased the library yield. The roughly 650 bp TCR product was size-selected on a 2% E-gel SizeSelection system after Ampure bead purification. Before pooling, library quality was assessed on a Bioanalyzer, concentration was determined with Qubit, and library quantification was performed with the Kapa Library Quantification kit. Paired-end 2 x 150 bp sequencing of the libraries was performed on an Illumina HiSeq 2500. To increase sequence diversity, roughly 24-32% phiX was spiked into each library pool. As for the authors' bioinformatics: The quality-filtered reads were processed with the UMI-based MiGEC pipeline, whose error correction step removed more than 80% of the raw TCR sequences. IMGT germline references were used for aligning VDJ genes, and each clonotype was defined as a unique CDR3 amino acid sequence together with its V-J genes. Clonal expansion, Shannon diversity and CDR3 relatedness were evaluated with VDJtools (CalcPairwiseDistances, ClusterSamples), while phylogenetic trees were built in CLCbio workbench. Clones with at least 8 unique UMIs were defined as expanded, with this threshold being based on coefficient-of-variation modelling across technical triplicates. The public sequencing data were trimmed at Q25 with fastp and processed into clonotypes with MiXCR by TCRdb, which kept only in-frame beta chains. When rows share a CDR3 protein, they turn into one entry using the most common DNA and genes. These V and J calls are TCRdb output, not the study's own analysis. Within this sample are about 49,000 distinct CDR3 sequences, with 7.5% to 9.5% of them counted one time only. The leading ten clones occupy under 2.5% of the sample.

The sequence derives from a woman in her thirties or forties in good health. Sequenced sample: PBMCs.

The DNA is TGTGCCAGCAGCGTGCAGGGGGCGCGTGCAGATACGCAGTATTTT. Its amino acids are CASSVQGARADTQYF. Recombination linked TRBV9 to TRBJ2-3, and 8 bases in between align with TRBD1. From the cysteine up to the phenylalanine, the CDR3 has a length of 15 residues. Only the CDR3 DNA stays, 45 bases, in frame from base 1. Clipping removes 2 bases from V and 4 bases from J, with 6 as the unmatched junction base count. Via the germline V gene, CDR1 is SGDLS and CDR2 YYNGEE. Outside the CDR3, residues come from the reference TRBV9 and TRBJ2-3 proteins, so the full variable domain is: DSGVTQTPKHLITATGQRVTLRCSPRSGDLSVYWYQQSLDQGLQFLIQYYNGEERAKGNILERFSAQQFPDLHSELNLSSLELGDSALYFCASSVQGARADTQYFGPGTRLTVL.